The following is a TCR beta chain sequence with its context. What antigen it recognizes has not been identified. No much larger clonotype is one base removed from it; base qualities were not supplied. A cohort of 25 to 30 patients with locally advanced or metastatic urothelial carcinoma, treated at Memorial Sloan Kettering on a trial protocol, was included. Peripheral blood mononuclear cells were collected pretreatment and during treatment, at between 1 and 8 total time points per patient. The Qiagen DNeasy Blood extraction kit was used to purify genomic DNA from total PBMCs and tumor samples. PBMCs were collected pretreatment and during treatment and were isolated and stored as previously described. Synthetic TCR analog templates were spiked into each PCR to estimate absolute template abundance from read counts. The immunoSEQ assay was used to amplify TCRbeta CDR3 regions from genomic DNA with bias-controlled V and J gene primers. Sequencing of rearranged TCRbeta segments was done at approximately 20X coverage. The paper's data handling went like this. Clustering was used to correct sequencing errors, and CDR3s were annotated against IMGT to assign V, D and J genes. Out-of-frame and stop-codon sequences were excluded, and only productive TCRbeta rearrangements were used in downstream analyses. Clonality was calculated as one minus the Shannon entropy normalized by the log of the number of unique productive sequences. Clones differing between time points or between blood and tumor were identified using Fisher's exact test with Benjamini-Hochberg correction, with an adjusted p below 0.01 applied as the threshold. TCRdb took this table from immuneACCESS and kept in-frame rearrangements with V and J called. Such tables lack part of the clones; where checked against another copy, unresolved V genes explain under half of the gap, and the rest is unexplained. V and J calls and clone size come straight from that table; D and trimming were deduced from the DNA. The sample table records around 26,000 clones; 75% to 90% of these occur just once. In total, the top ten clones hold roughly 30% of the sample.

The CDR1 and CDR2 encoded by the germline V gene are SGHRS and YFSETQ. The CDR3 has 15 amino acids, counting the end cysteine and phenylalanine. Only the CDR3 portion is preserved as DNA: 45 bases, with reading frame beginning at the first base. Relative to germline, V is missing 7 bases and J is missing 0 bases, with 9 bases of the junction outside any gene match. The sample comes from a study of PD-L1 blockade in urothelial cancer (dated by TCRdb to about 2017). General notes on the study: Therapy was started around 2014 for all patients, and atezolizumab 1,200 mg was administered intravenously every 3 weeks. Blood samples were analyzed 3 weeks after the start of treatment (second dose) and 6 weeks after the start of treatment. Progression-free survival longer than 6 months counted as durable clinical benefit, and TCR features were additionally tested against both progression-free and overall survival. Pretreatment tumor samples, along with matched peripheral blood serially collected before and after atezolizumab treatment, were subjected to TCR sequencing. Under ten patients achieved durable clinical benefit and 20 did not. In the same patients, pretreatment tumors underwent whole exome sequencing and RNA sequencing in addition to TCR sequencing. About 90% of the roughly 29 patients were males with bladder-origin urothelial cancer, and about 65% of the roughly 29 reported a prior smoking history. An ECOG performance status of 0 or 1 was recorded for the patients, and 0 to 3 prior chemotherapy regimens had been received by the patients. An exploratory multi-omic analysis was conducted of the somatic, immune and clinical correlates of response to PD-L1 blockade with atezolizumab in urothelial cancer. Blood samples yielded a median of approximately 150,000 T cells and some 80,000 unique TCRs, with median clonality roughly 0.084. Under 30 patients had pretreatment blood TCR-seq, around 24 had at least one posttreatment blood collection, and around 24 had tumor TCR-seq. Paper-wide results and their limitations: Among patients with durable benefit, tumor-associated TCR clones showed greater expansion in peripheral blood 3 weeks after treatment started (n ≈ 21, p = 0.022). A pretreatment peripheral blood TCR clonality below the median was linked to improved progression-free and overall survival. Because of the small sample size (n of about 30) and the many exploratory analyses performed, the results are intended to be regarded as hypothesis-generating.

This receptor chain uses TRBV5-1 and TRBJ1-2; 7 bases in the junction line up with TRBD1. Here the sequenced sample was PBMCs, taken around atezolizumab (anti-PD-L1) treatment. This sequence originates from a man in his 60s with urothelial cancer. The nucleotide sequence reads TGCGCCAGCCGGAACCGGGACAGCTCTAACTATGGCTACACCTTC. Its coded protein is CASRNRDSSNYGYTF.